The clone carrying this T cell receptor (beta chain) was found a few times. The antigen is undetermined. The sample's time point: healthy volunteer bleed at 2 weeks. Someone pulled total RNA out of unfractionated whole blood. TCRdb recomputed calls from the RACE reads with MiXCR, one row per CDR3 protein. There are about 45,000 distinct CDR3 sequences in the sample; about 4.5% occur only once, and around 5.8% lies in the top ten. This specimen belongs to a study of human T cells and chemical hapten exposure. CDR1 is MDHEN, CDR2 SYDVKM, per germline. This CDR3 has 15 residues. Trimming cost V 5 bases and J 3 bases; bases outside gene matches: 4. Study-wide results and caveats: No change in TCRs above 1 in 1000 frequency was produced by DPC sensitization.

The receptor was derived from a human donor in good health. Some clones in this sample may be carry-over from other donors' samples. The sample was whole blood. This chain uses TRBV28 with TRBJ2-6, with 7 nucleotides matching TRBD1. CDR3 coding DNA: TGTGCCAGCAGTCCCGACAGGGTTGGGGCCAACGTCCTGACTTTC. This encodes CASSPDRVGANVLTF.